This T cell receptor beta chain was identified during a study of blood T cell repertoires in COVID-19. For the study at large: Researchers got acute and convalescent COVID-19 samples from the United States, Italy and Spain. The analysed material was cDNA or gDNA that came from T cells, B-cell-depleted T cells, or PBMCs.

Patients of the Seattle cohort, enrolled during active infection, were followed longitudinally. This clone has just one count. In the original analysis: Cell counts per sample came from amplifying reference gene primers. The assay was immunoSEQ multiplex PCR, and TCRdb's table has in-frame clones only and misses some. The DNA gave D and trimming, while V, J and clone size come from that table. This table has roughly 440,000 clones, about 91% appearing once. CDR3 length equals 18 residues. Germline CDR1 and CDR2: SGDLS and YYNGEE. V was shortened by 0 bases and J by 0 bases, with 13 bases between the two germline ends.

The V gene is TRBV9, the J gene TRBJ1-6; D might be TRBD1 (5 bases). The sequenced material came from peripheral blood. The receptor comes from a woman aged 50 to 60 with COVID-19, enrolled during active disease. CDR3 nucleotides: TGTGCCAGCAGCGTAGCTGACAGTGCCAGCTCCTATAATTCACCCCTCCACTTT. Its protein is CASSVADSASSYNSPLHF. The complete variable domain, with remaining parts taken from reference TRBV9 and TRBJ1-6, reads DSGVTQTPKHLITATGQRVTLRCSPRSGDLSVYWYQQSLDQGLQFLIQYYNGEERAKGNILERFSAQQFPDLHSELNLSSLELGDSALYFCASSVADSASSYNSPLHFGNGTRLTVT.